This is a list of T cell receptor beta chains from one sample in a study of blood T cell repertoires in COVID-19. The method was immunoSEQ multiplex PCR; TCRdb's version includes in-frame clones alone and lacks a portion of them. Here the sample spans about 200,000 clones, 75% to 90% being singletons. Input material: PBMCs or T cells enriched from blood (not recorded which). All receptors derive from a woman younger than 45 who had been exposed to COVID-19. Each CDR3 is given with its conserved first and last residue. A D gene is named only where the DNA matches it firmly. Clone sizes are given selectively: once, few, many, or a class where the clone is expanded.

j_gene | v_gene | d_gene | abundance | CDR3aa | CDR3nt
TRBJ2-3 | TRBV6-5 | TRBD2 | NA | CASSLGLAGRDTQYF | TGTGCCAGCAGTCTGGGACTAGCGGGGAGAGATACGCAGTATTTT
TRBJ2-1 | TRBV7-2 | TRBD2 | NA | CASSLLPTTSGGYNEQFF | TGTGCCAGCAGCTTACTCCCAACGACTAGCGGGGGGTACAATGAGCAGTTCTTC
TRBJ1-2 | TRBV9 | NA | NA | CASSVWEGQGYGYTF | TGTGCCAGCAGCGTATGGGAGGGGCAAGGGTATGGCTACACCTTC
TRBJ1-5 | TRBV15 | TRBD1 | few | CATSTGTEGQPQHF | TGTGCCACCAGCACCGGGACAGAGGGTCAGCCCCAGCATTTT
TRBJ2-7 | TRBV5-6 | TRBD1 | NA | CASSYGTGGYEQYF | TGTGCCAGCAGCTACGGGACAGGGGGCTACGAGCAGTACTTC
TRBJ2-7 | TRBV27 | TRBD1 | NA | CASRDRETYEQYF | TGTGCCAGCAGAGACAGGGAGACTTACGAGCAGTACTTC
TRBJ2-3 | TRBV3-1/TRBV3-2 | TRBD2 | NA | CASSQFLAGGDTQYF | TGTGCCAGCAGCCAATTTCTAGCGGGGGGAGATACGCAGTATTTT
TRBJ2-2 | TRBV14 | TRBD1 | NA | CASSQDPSYRGANTGELFF | TGTGCCAGCAGCCAAGATCCTAGTTACAGGGGGGCGAACACCGGGGAGCTGTTTTTT
TRBJ2-5 | TRBV6-5 | NA | NA | CASREGSHQETQYF | TGTGCCAGCAGGGAGGGGTCCCACCAAGAGACCCAGTACTTC
TRBJ1-2 | TRBV2 | TRBD1 | few | CASTVGTGNYGYTF | TGTGCCAGCACCGTAGGGACAGGGAACTATGGCTACACCTTC
TRBJ1-3 | TRBV7-2 | NA | once | CASSRRISGNTIYF | TGTGCCAGCAGCCGGCGGATCTCTGGAAACACCATATATTTT
TRBJ1-6 | TRBV14 | TRBD1 | NA | CASSQQGASSPLHF | TGTGCCAGCAGCCAACAGGGGGCTAGTTCACCCCTCCACTTT
TRBJ1-1 | TRBV27 | TRBD1 | NA | CASSSRDRPGVGAFF | TGTGCCAGCAGTTCCCGGGACAGGCCGGGGGTGGGAGCTTTCTTT
TRBJ1-2 | TRBV5-1 | NA | once | CASSSPAGLGGYTF | TGCGCCAGCAGCTCACCGGCGGGTCTTGGCGGCTACACCTTC
TRBJ1-2 | TRBV27 | NA | NA | CASSPTGIHGLYGYTF | TGTGCCAGCAGTCCTACGGGGATCCACGGCCTCTATGGCTACACCTTC
TRBJ1-1 | TRBV5-1 | NA | NA | CASSPGNTEAFF | TGCGCCAGCAGCCCAGGGAACACTGAAGCTTTCTTT
TRBJ1-2 | TRBV7-9 | NA | few | CASSQIGRALGYTF | TGTGCCAGCAGCCAAATCGGCAGGGCTCTTGGCTACACCTTC
TRBJ2-7 | TRBV12-3/TRBV12-4 | TRBD1 | few | CASSRNRGYEQYF | TGTGCCAGCAGTCGCAACAGGGGATACGAGCAGTACTTC
TRBJ1-2 | TRBV6-4 | NA | NA | CASGLRGHPF | TGTGCCAGCGGCCTCCGTGGACACCCCTTC